The 11 T cell receptor beta chains presented below share a single source sample, sequenced in a study of cytomegalovirus exposure and HLA in healthy donors. It was with 60 Vbeta and 13 Jbeta primers that the PCR ran. Assay used: immunoSEQ multiplex PCR; TCRdb lists only in-frame clones, some missing. The sample holds some 130,000 clones; roughly 80% are singletons and the top ten take over 1.2%. The material sequenced was PBMCs. The receptors originated from a female donor in good health and CMV-seronegative.

J is TRBJ1-3 and V is TRBV5-8; 7 bases align to TRBD1. CDR3 size: 12 residues. V was pared by 10 bases and J by 8 bases, with 9 bases of the junction left unmatched. Germline CDR1 SGHTS, CDR2 YDEGEE. The DNA of the CDR3 is TGTGCCGGATCAACAGGGGAAGACACCATATATTTT. This sequence encodes CAGSTGEDTIYF.

This clone was detected a few times. The rearrangement links TRBV2 to TRBJ2-5, with no clear D. The germline V gene encodes CDR1 SNHLY and CDR2 FYNNEI. The ends were cut back, 4 bases at V and 5 bases at J, with 8 bases in the middle. CDR3 length: 12 amino acids. DNA for the CDR3: TGTGCCAGCAGTGGCGGAGACGAGACCCAGTACTTC. It specifies CASSGGDETQYF.

This clone was found a few times. CDR3 residues: CASSQDPWDSPTNEKLFF. The DNA for the CDR3 is TGTGCCAGCAGCCAAGACCCTTGGGACAGCCCAACTAATGAAAAACTGTTTTTT. The genes are TRBV14 and TRBJ1-4; TRBD1 matches 7 bases. J was trimmed by 0 bases and V by 0 bases; bases with no gene match: 7. Germline CDR1 and CDR2: SGHDN and FVKESK. CDR3 length equals 18 residues.

This sequence joins TRBV4-3 and TRBJ2-5, with 13 bases matching TRBD2. Per the germline V gene, CDR1 is LGHNA and CDR2 is YSLEER. This CDR3 spans 17 amino acids. Germline trimming cut 3 bases from V and 1 base from J; bases unmatched to any gene: 5. The CDR3 DNA sequence: TGCGCCAGCAGCCACGGAAGACTAGCGGGAGGCCAAGAGACCCAGTACTTC. It specifies CASSHGRLAGGQETQYF.

In DNA form, the CDR3 reads TGTGCCAGCAGGGAGCGACAGGGCAGTGAGCAGTACTTC. This gives the protein CASRERQGSEQYF. The V gene is TRBV27, the J gene TRBJ2-7, with 7 bases that match TRBD1. Germline V lookup: CDR1 MNHEY, CDR2 SMNVEV (reference sequence). CDR3 length: 13 residues. The junction had 9 bases not matched to a gene; V was cut back by 6 bases and J by 7 bases.

Comment on this clone: One end of the junction fails to match germline, which may point to a read error. The same CDR3 also results from other DNA sequences found in this sample. This rearrangement joins TRBV4-3 to TRBJ2-1, with TRBD1 as a possible D gene (5 bases). Germline assignment: CDR1 LGHNA and CDR2 YSLEER. The CDR3 length is 16 residues. DNA of the CDR3: TGCGCCAGCAGCCAAGTGCGTATTTGGGGCGACAATGAGCAATTCTTC. It encodes CASSQVRIWGDNEQFF.

The V call is TRBV7-9, the J call TRBJ1-1; tentatively, D is TRBD1 (5 bases). Germline V CDR1 and CDR2: SEHNR, FQNEAQ (reference sequence). V lost 10 bases and J 4 bases, leaving 13 bases between the germline ends. The length of the CDR3 is 12 residues. Written as DNA, the CDR3 is TGTGCCACCTCGGGCGGGGGCACTGAAGCTTTCTTT. Translated: CATSGGGTEAFF. Full variable domain (rest looked up from reference TRBV7-9 and TRBJ1-1): DTGVSQNPRHKITKRGQNVTFRCDPISEHNRLYWYRQTLGQGPEFLTYFQNEAQLEKSRLLSDRFSAERPKGSFSTLEIQRTEQGDSAMYLCATSGGGTEAFFGQGTRLTVV.

The chain joins TRBV2 to TRBJ2-1; 14 bases match TRBD2. The junction had 5 bases not matched to a gene; V was cut back by 5 bases and J by 8 bases. The germline gives CDR1 SNHLY, CDR2 FYNNEI. The CDR3 has 15 amino acids. CDR3 sequence (DNA): TGTGCCAGCAGTATGACTAGCGGGAGGGCCGATGAGCAGTTCTTC. Protein: CASSMTSGRADEQFF. The full variable domain, with the rest looked up from reference TRBV2 and TRBJ2-1, is EPEVTQTPSHQVTQMGQEVILRCVPISNHLYFYWYRQILGQKVEFLVSFYNNEISEKSEIFDDQFSVERPDGSNFTLKIRSTKLEDSAMYFCASSMTSGRADEQFFGPGTRLTVL.

The V and J genes are TRBV4-3 and TRBJ2-3, with a weak D call TRBD2 (6 bases). The germline V and J ends were trimmed by 4 bases and 2 bases, with 10 bases remaining between them. CDR3 size: 14 residues. Germline loops: CDR1 LGHNA, CDR2 YSLEER. The CDR3 reads CASSPGLTTDTQYF. The CDR3 coding sequence is TGCGCCAGCAGCCCTGGACTAACCACAGATACGCAGTATTTT.

The genes are TRBV18 and TRBJ1-2; the D is unclear. Trimming left V 1 base short and J 7 bases short, with 13 bases between. The CDR3 covers 14 residues. The germline V gene has CDR1 KGHSH and CDR2 LQKENI. CDR3 nucleotide sequence: TGTGCCAGCTCACCACGTGGGGAGGCTCCTGGCTACACCTTC. Translated: CASSPRGEAPGYTF.

V and J are TRBV7-9 and TRBJ1-2, with TRBD1 matching 10 bases. The germline CDR1 and CDR2 sequences are SEHNR and FQNEAQ (reference sequence). After removal of 5 bases from V and 8 bases from J, the junction contained 11 bases not matched to a gene. This CDR3 has 15 residues. The CDR3 DNA reads TGTGCCAGCAGCCAGCCAGGACAGGGGGAACGAGGCTACACCTTC. Translating it yields CASSQPGQGERGYTF.